This entry lists 26 T cell receptor beta chains sequenced from one sample in a study of CD8 T cells in Susac syndrome. An input of roughly 0.5 to 1 ug of RNA was subjected to reverse transcription using random hexamers. MiXCR was run by TCRdb on the immunoSEQ multiplex PCR reads, yielding one entry per CDR3 protein. The sample has nearly 200,000 distinct CDR3 sequences, roughly 96% seen once. Specimen: CD4+ T cells from PBMCs. The receptors come from a human donor with multiple sclerosis.

CDR3 nucleotide sequence: TGCAGCGTTGGAGAATTAGGGTATTCGGGCACAGATACGCAGTATTTT. As protein: CSVGELGYSGTDTQYF. The chain joins TRBV29-1 to TRBJ2-3; D call uncertain. The CDR3 runs to 16 residues. The V end was cut by 4 bases, the J end by 1 base, with 18 bases between. Germline lookup yields CDR1 SQVTM and CDR2 ANQGSEA.

The chain joins TRBV5-1 to TRBJ2-2; a possible D gene is TRBD2 (5 bases). Germline CDR1 and CDR2: SGHRS and YFSETQ. CDR3 length equals 14 residues. V was trimmed by 2 bases and J by 7 bases, leaving 12 bases between them. CDR3 sequence (DNA): TGCGCCAGCAGCTTCGGGGAATTCGGCGGGGAGCTGTTTTTT. Encoded protein: CASSFGEFGGELFF.

The V gene is TRBV3-1, the J gene TRBJ2-3; maybe TRBD1 (6 bases). V shed 6 bases and J shed 3 bases, with 16 bases lying between them. CDR1 and CDR2 (germline): LGHDT, YNNKEL (reference sequence). The CDR3 extends over 15 amino acids. The CDR3 sequence is CASSPQGGRTDTQYF. The CDR3 nucleotides are TGTGCCAGCAGTCCACAGGGTGGGCGAACAGATACGCAGTATTTT.

The chain combines TRBV5-1 with TRBJ2-5, with D possibly being TRBD2 (5 bases). The CDR3 totals 15 residues. V was cut by 2 bases and J by 1 base, with 12 bases left in between. The germline V gene encodes CDR1 SGHRS and CDR2 YFSETQ. CDR3 protein: CASSFSSGSQETQYF. The CDR3 DNA sequence: TGCGCCAGCAGCTTTTCATCGGGGTCCCAAGAGACCCAGTACTTC.

The chain carries TRBV6-5 and TRBJ1-2; D call uncertain. Germline CDR1 reads MNHEY; CDR2 reads SVGAGI. This CDR3 contains 15 residues. Trimming left V 0 bases short and J 8 bases short, with 16 bases between. In DNA, the CDR3 is TGTGCCAGCAGTTACTCGATAGCGTTTTCCCAAGGCTACACCTTC. Its protein product is CASSYSIAFSQGYTF.

The chain joins TRBV20-1 to TRBJ1-6, with D perhaps matching TRBD1 (6 bases). The CDR3 covers 14 residues. In germline, CDR1 is DFQATT, CDR2 SNEGSKA (reference sequence). The germline V and J ends were trimmed by 2 bases and 10 bases, with 15 bases remaining between them. The CDR3 bases are TGCAGTGCTAGACTCCGACAGGCTCAATCACCCCTCCACTTT. Protein sequence: CSARLRQAQSPLHF.

The chain combines TRBV29-1 with TRBJ2-1; D uncertain. CDR3 length: 14 amino acids. The ends were cut back, 6 bases at V and 3 bases at J, with 15 bases in the middle. CDR1 SQVTM and CDR2 ANQGSEA come from the germline V gene. The CDR3 loop is CSVLFSNYYNEQFF. DNA of the CDR3: TGCAGCGTCTTGTTCAGTAACTACTACAATGAGCAGTTCTTC.

The chain is built from TRBV20-1 and TRBJ2-5; D gene uncertain. The CDR3 extends over 12 amino acids. Trimming shortened V by 7 bases and J by 4 bases, and 13 bases separated the two germline ends. Germline lookup yields CDR1 DFQATT and CDR2 SNEGSKA (reference sequence). In DNA, the CDR3 is TGCAGTGTGAGCCTAGTTAGAGAGACCCAGTACTTC. Translation: CSVSLVRETQYF.

The genes are TRBV4-1 and TRBJ1-5; D is undetermined. Trimming cost V 0 bases and J 7 bases, with 13 bases left between them. Per germline, CDR1 MGHRA and CDR2 YSYEKL. This CDR3 spans 15 amino acids. The CDR3 sequence is CASSQELQGGQPQHF. In DNA, the CDR3 is TGCGCCAGCAGCCAAGAACTCCAAGGTGGGCAGCCCCAGCATTTT.

The J gene is TRBJ2-6, the V gene TRBV6-1, with 7 bases fitting TRBD1. The germline V gene encodes CDR1 MNHNS and CDR2 SASEGT. This CDR3 comprises 17 residues. The V and J ends lost 6 bases and 2 bases, in that order; junction bases with no gene match: 10. This CDR3 reads CASRTISTGAGANVLTF. In DNA form, the CDR3 reads TGTGCCAGCAGAACGATTTCTACAGGGGCTGGGGCCAACGTCCTGACTTTC.

This clonotype was observed a few times. V and J are TRBV25-1 and TRBJ1-2; D is unclear. The CDR3 contains 11 residues. V was cut by 8 bases and J by 3 bases, with 7 bases left in between. Germline assignment: CDR1 MGHDK and CDR2 SYGVNS. The CDR3 DNA sequence: TGTGCCAGCTCATTGTACTATGGCTACACCTTC. Protein sequence: CASSLYYGYTF.

The chain combines TRBV3-1 with TRBJ2-3; no definite D call. CDR3 length equals 15 residues. Germline-derived CDR1 and CDR2 are LGHDT and YNNKEL (reference sequence). Trimming took off 4 bases at V and 2 bases at J, with 13 bases between the two ends. The CDR3 spells CASSLLDWDTDTQYF. The CDR3 coding sequence is TGTGCCAGCAGCCTTCTAGATTGGGACACAGATACGCAGTATTTT.

This clonotype has only one observation. The chain carries TRBV23-1 and TRBJ1-2; D gene ambiguous. TRBV23-1 is an open reading frame, and its role is uncertain. V was cut by 8 bases and J by 8 bases, with 9 bases left in between. CDR3 length: 10 residues. CDR3 nucleotides: TGCGCCAGCCCGGAGGGCGGCTACACCTTC. Translation gives CASPEGGYTF.

The J gene is TRBJ1-2, the V gene TRBV19; a possible D gene is TRBD1 (5 bases). The CDR3 extends over 12 amino acids. Germline CDR1 reads LNHDA; CDR2 reads SQIVND (reference sequence). Trimming shortened V by 5 bases and J by 8 bases, and 12 bases separated the two germline ends. In nucleotides, the CDR3 is TGTGCCAGTAGTCTCGGGACCGGAGGCTACACCTTC. This codes for CASSLGTGGYTF.

The V and J genes are TRBV2 and TRBJ2-5; 12 bases fit TRBD2. The V segment lost 5 bases and the J segment 3 bases; nucleotides outside the gene matches: 7. This CDR3 comprises 16 residues. Germline CDR1 reads SNHLY; CDR2 reads FYNNEI. The CDR3 sequence is CASSRGLAGLEETQYF. The CDR3 nucleotides read TGTGCCAGCAGTCGGGGACTAGCGGGCCTAGAAGAGACCCAGTACTTC.

The chain has TRBV24-1 and TRBJ2-5; perhaps TRBD2 as D (5 bases). V gave up 3 bases and J gave up 2 bases, with 15 bases separating them. CDR1 and CDR2 (germline): KGHDR, SFDVKD. The CDR3 covers 16 residues. In DNA, the CDR3 is TGTGCCACCAGTGATCCGAACCCTCCGGGGCAAGAGACCCAGTACTTC. It encodes CATSDPNPPGQETQYF.

V and J are TRBV5-1 and TRBJ2-3, with D possibly TRBD2 on 5 matching bases. The ends were cut back, 5 bases at V and 5 bases at J, with 21 bases in the middle. In germline, CDR1 is SGHRS, CDR2 YFSETQ. The CDR3 runs 16 residues. The CDR3 DNA reads as TGCGCCAGCAGATCACTAGTCGGTAAACCTGAAGATACGCAGTATTTT. It yields the protein CASRSLVGKPEDTQYF.

This chain links TRBV29-1 with TRBJ1-1; 7 bases are a match to TRBD1. With V trimmed by 7 bases and J by 10 bases, 9 bases remained unmatched. CDR3 length: 11 amino acids. Germline CDR1 SQVTM, CDR2 ANQGSEA. CDR3: CSASWDSGAFF. CDR3 coding DNA: TGCAGCGCCTCCTGGGACAGCGGAGCTTTCTTT.

The chain has TRBV27 and TRBJ1-2; D not certain. From germline, CDR1 is MNHEY and CDR2 SMNVEV (reference sequence). V lost 8 bases and J lost 4, with 14 bases in between. The CDR3 runs to 13 residues. The CDR3 is CASSKEGTYGYTF. In DNA, the CDR3 is TGTGCCAGCTCGAAGGAGGGTACCTATGGCTACACCTTC.

This chain joins TRBV20-1 and TRBJ2-1; D possibly corresponds to TRBD2 (6 bases). CDR1 is DFQATT and CDR2 is SNEGSKA in the germline V gene (reference sequence). The V end lost 0 bases, the J end lost 1 base, and 13 bases lay between the germline ends. The CDR3 runs to 16 residues. The CDR3 region has the DNA TGCAGTGCTAGAGATATACTAGCTGCTTCCTACAATGAGCAGTTCTTC. Its translation: CSARDILAASYNEQFF.

The rearrangement uses TRBV5-1 and TRBJ2-5; D uncertain. The CDR3 spans 15 residues. CDR1 and CDR2 (germline): SGHRS, YFSETQ. Between the trimmed V and J ends, which lost 0 bases and 5 bases, there was a span of 14 bases. This CDR3 reads CASSLAQTIGETQYF. DNA of the CDR3: TGCGCCAGCAGCTTGGCGCAGACCATCGGGGAGACCCAGTACTTC.

This sequence joins TRBV29-1 and TRBJ2-1, with D possibly called TRBD1 or TRBD2 (5 bases each). From germline, CDR1 is SQVTM and CDR2 ANQGSEA. V dropped 4 bases and J dropped 12 bases, with 13 bases sitting between them. This CDR3 region has 11 residues. Written as DNA, the CDR3 is TGCAGCGTTGCCCTGAGTGGGGGGCAGTTCTTC. Its protein product is CSVALSGGQFF.

The V and J genes are TRBV4-1 and TRBJ2-1, with 9 nucleotides matching TRBD2. The CDR3 runs to 19 residues. The V gene end was trimmed by 1 base and the J gene end by 0 bases; junction bases not matched to a gene: 10. Germline V lookup: CDR1 MGHRA, CDR2 YSYEKL. CDR3 in amino acids: CASSQVASGVTSSYNEQFF. The DNA for the CDR3 is TGCGCCAGCAGCCAAGTTGCTAGCGGGGTCACAAGCTCCTACAATGAGCAGTTCTTC.

The gene calls are TRBV3-1 and TRBJ2-1; D gene unclear. The CDR3 extends over 13 amino acids. The germline V gene encodes CDR1 LGHDT and CDR2 YNNKEL (reference sequence). The ends were cut back, 4 bases at V and 6 bases at J, with 10 bases in the middle. CDR3 sequence (DNA): TGTGCCAGCAGCCGCCGGGCTGGCAATGAGCAGTTCTTC. This gives the protein CASSRRAGNEQFF.

This rearrangement joins TRBV29-1 to TRBJ1-1, with D tentatively TRBD1 (6 bases). V lost 4 bases, J lost 2 bases, and 14 bases lay in between. Germline V gene sequence: CDR1 SQVTM, CDR2 ANQGSEA. CDR3 size: 14 residues. The CDR3 coding sequence is TGCAGCGTTGTGGTACAAGGGGGAAACACTGAAGCTTTCTTT. Amino acid sequence: CSVVVQGGNTEAFF.

The chain carries TRBV12-3 or TRBV12-4 and TRBJ2-5; 7 bases line up with TRBD2. After removal of 10 bases from V and 5 bases from J, the junction contained 10 bases not matched to a gene. There are 13 residues in the CDR3. The CDR3 DNA sequence: TGTGCCACTAAGGCGGGGGTCGGGGAGACCCAGTACTTC. Translating it yields CATKAGVGETQYF.